This T cell receptor beta chain derives from a study of molecular identifiers for immune sequencing clone quantification. Trimming took off 1 base at V and 2 bases at J, with 11 bases between the two ends. The CDR3 runs 15 residues. CDR1 and CDR2 (germline): SGHDN, FVKESK. This clonotype came up many times. TCRdb redid the calling of the PCR reads with MiXCR, one entry per CDR3 protein. Of approximately 550,000 distinct CDR3 sequences detected, about a fifth appear once; the ten largest clones hold under 0.85%. This TCR was sampled from a human donor in good health. Some libraries in this study had Jurkat cell RNA spiked in. Sample: naive CD8+ T cells from blood, with Jurkat cell RNA spiked in. Subset meaning: FACS-sorted CD8+CD4-CCR7+CD45RA+ naive T cells. The V and J genes are TRBV14 and TRBJ1-2; no firm D call. The CDR3, as DNA: TGTGCCAGCAGCCAAGGGCCCAGGATAAACTATGGCTACACCTTC. As protein: CASSQGPRINYGYTF.